The source of this TCR beta chain is a study of cytomegalovirus exposure and HLA in healthy donors. Study observations and caveats: DRB1 had the most TCR associations and HLA-C the fewest, a later analysis found, with rates varying by HLA locus. 150 or so TCR beta chains were listed as cytomegalovirus-associated. As a later analysis showed, a missense DCLRE1C variant was linked to trimming of TCR beta V- and J-genes.

Though nominally healthy at sampling, donors likely had unrecorded immune exposures. The PCR made use of 60 Vbeta and 13 Jbeta primers. Using immunoSEQ multiplex PCR, the repertoire was profiled, and TCRdb retains in-frame clones only, with some absent. The data contain fewer than 200,000 clones, about 79% of them singletons. The CDR3 runs 13 residues. Germline V gene lookup returns CDR1 GTSNPN and CDR2 SVGIG (reference sequence). Germline trimming cut 5 bases from V and 7 bases from J; bases unmatched to any gene: 6. On this clone itself: Its specificity is not known.

The TCR originated in a female donor in good health and CMV-seronegative. Sequencing used PBMCs. This chain connects TRBV30 to TRBJ2-7; 12 positions agree with TRBD2. CDR3: CAWRLAGANEQYF. The DNA of the CDR3 is TGTGCCTGGCGACTAGCGGGGGCCAATGAGCAGTACTTC.